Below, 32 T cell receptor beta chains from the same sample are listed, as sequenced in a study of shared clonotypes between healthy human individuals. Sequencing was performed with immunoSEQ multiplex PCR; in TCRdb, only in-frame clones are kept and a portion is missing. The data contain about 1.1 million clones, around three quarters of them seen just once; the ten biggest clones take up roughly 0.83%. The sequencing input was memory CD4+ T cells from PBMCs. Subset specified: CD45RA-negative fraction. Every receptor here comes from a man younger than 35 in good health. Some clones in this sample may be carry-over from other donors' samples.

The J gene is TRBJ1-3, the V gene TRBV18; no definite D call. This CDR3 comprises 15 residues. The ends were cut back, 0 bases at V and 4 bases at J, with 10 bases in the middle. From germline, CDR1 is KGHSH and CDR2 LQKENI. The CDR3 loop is CASSPPESLGNTIYF. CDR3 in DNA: TGTGCCAGCTCACCACCTGAAAGCTTAGGAAACACCATATATTTT.

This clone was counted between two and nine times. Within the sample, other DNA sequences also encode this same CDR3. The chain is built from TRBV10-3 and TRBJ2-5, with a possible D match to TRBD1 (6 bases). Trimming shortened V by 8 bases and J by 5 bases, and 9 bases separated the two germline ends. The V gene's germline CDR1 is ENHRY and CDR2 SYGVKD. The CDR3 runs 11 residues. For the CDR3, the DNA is TGTGCCATCCGGCAGGGGGAGACCCAGTACTTC. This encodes CAIRQGETQYF.

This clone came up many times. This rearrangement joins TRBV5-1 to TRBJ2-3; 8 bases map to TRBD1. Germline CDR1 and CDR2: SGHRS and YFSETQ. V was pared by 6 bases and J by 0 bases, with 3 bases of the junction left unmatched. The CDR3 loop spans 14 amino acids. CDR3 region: CASTNRGSTDTQYF. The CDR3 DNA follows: TGCGCCAGCACCAACAGGGGGAGCACAGATACGCAGTATTTT.

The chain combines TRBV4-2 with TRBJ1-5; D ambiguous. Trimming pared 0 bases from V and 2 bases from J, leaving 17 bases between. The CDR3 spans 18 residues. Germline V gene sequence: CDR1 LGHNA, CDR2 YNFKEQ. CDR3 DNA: TGTGCCAGCAGCCAAGACTTAGTGTCGGCCACGGGCAATCAGCCCCAGCATTTT. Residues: CASSQDLVSATGNQPQHF.

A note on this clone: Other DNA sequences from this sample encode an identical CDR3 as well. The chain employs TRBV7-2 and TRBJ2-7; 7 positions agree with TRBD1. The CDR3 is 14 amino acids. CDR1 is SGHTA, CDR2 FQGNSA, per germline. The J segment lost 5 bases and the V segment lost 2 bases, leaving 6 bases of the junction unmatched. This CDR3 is CASSLTTGAHEQYF. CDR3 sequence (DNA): TGTGCCAGCAGCTTAACAACAGGGGCCCACGAGCAGTACTTC.

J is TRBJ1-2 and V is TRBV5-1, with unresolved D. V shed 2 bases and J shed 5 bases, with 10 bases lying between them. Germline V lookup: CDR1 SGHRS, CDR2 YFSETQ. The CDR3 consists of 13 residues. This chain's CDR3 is CASSLRESYGYTF. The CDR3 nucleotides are TGCGCCAGCAGCTTACGGGAGTCTTATGGCTACACCTTC.

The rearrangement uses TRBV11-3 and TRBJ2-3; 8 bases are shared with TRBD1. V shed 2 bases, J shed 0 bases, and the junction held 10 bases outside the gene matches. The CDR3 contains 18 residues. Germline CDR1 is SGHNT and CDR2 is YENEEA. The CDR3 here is CASSLSRTGGLSTDTQYF. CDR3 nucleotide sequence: TGTGCCAGCAGCTTAAGCCGAACAGGGGGTCTTAGCACAGATACGCAGTATTTT.

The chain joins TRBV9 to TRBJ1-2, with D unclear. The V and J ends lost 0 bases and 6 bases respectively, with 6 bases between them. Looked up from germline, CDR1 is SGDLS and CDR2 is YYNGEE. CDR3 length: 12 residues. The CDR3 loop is CASSVDTDGYTF. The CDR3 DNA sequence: TGTGCCAGCAGCGTAGACACTGATGGCTACACCTTC.

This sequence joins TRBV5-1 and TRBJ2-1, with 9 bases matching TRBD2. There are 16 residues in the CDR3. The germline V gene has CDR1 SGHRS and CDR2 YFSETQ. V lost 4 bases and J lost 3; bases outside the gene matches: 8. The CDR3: CASSPSAGGDYNEQFF. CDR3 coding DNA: TGCGCCAGCAGCCCCTCAGCGGGAGGTGACTACAATGAGCAGTTCTTC. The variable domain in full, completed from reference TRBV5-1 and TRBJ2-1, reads KAGVTQTPRYLIKTRGQQVTLSCSPISGHRSVSWYQQTPGQGLQFLFEYFSETQRNKGNFPGRFSGRQFSNSRSEMNVSTLELGDSALYLCASSPSAGGDYNEQFFGPGTRLTVL.

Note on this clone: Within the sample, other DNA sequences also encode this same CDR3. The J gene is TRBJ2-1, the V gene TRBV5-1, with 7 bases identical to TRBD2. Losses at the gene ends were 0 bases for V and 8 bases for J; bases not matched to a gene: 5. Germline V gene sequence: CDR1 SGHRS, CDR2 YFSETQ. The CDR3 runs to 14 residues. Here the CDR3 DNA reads TGCGCCAGCAGCTTGGGACTGGCGGGGGATGAGCAGTTCTTC. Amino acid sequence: CASSLGLAGDEQFF.

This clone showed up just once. The chain's CDR3 is CASSLGSSNTDTQYF. The CDR3 nucleotides read TGCGCCAGCAGCTTGGGGTCTTCCAACACAGATACGCAGTATTTT. V and J are TRBV5-1 and TRBJ2-3; no firm D call. Germline V gene lookup returns CDR1 SGHRS and CDR2 YFSETQ. The CDR3 length is 15 residues. Trimming removed 0 bases at V and 2 bases at J, with 10 bases between. The full variable domain, with the rest looked up from reference TRBV5-1 and TRBJ2-3, is KAGVTQTPRYLIKTRGQQVTLSCSPISGHRSVSWYQQTPGQGLQFLFEYFSETQRNKGNFPGRFSGRQFSNSRSEMNVSTLELGDSALYLCASSLGSSNTDTQYFGPGTRLTVL.

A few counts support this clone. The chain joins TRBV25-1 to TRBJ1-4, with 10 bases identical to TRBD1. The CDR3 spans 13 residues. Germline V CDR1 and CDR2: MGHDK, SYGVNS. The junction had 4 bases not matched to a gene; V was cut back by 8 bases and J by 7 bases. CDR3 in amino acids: CASRDRGGEKLFF. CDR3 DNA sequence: TGTGCCAGCCGGGACAGGGGCGGTGAAAAACTGTTTTTT.

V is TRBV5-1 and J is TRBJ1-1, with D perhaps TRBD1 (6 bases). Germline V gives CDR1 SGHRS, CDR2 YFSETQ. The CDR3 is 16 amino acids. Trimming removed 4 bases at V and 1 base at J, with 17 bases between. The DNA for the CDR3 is TGCGCCAGCAGCCTGATGACGGGGGGCGGGAACACTGAAGCTTTCTTT. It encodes CASSLMTGGGNTEAFF.

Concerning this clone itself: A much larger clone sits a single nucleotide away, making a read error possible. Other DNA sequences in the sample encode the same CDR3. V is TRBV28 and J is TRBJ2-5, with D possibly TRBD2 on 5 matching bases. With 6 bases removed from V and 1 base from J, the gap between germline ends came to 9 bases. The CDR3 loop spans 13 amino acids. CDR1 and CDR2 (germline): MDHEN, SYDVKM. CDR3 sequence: CASSSSGQETQYF. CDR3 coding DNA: TGTGCCAGCAGCTCCAGCGGCCAAGAGACCCAGTACTTC.

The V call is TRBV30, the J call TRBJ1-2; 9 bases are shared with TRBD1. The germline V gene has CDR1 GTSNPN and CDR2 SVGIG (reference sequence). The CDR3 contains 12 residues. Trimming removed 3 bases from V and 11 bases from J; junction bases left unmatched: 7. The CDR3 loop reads CAWRGPDRGYTF. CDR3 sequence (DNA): TGTGCCTGGAGGGGGCCAGACAGGGGGTACACCTTC.

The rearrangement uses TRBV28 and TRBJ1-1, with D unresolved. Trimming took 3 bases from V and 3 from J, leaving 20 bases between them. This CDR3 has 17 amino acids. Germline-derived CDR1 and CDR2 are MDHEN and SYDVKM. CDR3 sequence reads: CASSFLWQQPQDTEAFF. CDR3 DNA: TGTGCCAGCAGTTTCCTTTGGCAGCAACCTCAGGACACTGAAGCTTTCTTT.

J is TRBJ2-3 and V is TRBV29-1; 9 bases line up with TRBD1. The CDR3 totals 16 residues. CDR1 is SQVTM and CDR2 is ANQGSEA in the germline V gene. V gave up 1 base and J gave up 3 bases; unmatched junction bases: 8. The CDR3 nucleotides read TGCAGCGTTGAAGGCGCCCGACAGGGGGTAACAGATACGCAGTATTTT. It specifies CSVEGARQGVTDTQYF.

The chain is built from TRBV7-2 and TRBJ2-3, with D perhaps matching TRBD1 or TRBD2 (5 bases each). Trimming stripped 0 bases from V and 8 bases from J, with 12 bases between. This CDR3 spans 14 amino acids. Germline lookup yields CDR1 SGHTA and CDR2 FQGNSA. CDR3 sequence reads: CASSLAFGGGTQYF. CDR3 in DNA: TGTGCCAGCAGCTTAGCGTTTGGGGGTGGTACGCAGTATTTT. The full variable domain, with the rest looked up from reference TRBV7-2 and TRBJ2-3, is GAGVSQSPSNKVTEKGKDVELRCDPISGHTALYWYRQSLGQGLEFLIYFQGNSAPDKSGLPSDRFSAERTGGSVSTLTIQRTQQEDSAVYLCASSLAFGGGTQYFGPGTRLTVL.

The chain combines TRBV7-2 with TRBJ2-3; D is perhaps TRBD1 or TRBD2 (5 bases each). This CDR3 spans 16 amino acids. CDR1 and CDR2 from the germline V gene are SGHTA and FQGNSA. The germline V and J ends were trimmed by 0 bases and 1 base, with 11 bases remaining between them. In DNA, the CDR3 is TGTGCCAGCAGCTTAGCGGCGAGGGGTGGCACAGATACGCAGTATTTT. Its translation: CASSLAARGGTDTQYF. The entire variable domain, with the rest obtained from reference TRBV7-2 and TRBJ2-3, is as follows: GAGVSQSPSNKVTEKGKDVELRCDPISGHTALYWYRQSLGQGLEFLIYFQGNSAPDKSGLPSDRFSAERTGGSVSTLTIQRTQQEDSAVYLCASSLAARGGTDTQYFGPGTRLTVL.

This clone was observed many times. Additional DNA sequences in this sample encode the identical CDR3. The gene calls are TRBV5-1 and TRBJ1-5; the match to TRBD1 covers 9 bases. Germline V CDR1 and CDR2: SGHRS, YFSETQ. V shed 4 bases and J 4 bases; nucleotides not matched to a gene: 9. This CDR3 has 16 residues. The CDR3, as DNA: TGCGCCAGCAGCCCTGGTCCGGGACAGGGTAATCAGCCCCAGCATTTT. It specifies CASSPGPGQGNQPQHF. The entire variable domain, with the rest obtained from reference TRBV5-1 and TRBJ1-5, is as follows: KAGVTQTPRYLIKTRGQQVTLSCSPISGHRSVSWYQQTPGQGLQFLFEYFSETQRNKGNFPGRFSGRQFSNSRSEMNVSTLELGDSALYLCASSPGPGQGNQPQHFGDGTRLSIL.

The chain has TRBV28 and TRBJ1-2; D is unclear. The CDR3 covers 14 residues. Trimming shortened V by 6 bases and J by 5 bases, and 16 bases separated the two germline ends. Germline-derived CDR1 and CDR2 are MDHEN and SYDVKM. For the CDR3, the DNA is TGTGCCAGCAGCGCAGCCTCCACTACGTATGGCTACACCTTC. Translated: CASSAASTTYGYTF.

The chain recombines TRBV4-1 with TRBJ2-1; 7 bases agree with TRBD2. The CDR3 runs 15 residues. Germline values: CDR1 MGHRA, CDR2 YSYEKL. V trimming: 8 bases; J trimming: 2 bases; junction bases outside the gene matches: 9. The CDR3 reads CASSASGLTYNEQFF. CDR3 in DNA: TGCGCCAGCTCGGCTAGCGGATTAACCTACAATGAGCAGTTCTTC.

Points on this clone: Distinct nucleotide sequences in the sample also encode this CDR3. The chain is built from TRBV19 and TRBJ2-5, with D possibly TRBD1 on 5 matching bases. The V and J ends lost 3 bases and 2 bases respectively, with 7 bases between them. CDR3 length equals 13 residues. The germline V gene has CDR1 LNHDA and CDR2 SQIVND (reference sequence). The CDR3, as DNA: TGTGCCAGTAGTATCAACAGGCAAGAGACCCAGTACTTC. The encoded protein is CASSINRQETQYF.

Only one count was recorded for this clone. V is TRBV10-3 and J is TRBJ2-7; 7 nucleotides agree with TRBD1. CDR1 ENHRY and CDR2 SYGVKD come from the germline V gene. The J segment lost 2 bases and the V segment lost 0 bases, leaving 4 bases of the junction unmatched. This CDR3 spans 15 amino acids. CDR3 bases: TGTGCCATCAGTGAGTCGACAGGGTTCGCCTACGAGCAGTACTTC. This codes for CAISESTGFAYEQYF.

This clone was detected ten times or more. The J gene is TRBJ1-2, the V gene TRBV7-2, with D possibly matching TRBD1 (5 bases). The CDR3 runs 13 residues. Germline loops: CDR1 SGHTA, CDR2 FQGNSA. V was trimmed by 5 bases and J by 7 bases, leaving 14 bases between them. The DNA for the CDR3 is TGTGCCAGCAGCCCGGGGCAAACGGGTGGCTACACCTTC. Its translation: CASSPGQTGGYTF.

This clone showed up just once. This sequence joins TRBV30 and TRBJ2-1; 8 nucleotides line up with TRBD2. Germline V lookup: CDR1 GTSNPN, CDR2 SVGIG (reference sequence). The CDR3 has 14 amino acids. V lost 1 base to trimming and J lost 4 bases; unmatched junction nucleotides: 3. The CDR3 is CAWSGLAGYNEQFF. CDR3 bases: TGTGCCTGGAGTGGTCTAGCGGGTTACAATGAGCAGTTCTTC.

The CDR3: CASSLDSVTHQFF. The CDR3 region has the DNA TGTGCCAGCAGCTTAGATTCAGTCACTCATCAGTTCTTC. The V call is TRBV11-3, the J call TRBJ2-1; D gene unclear. The length of the CDR3 is 13 residues. Germline lookup yields CDR1 SGHNT and CDR2 YENEEA. Trimming removed 0 bases from V and 13 bases from J, with 13 bases in between.

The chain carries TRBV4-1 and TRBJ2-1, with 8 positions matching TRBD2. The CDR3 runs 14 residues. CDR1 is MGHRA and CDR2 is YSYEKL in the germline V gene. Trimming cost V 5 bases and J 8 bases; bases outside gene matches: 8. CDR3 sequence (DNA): TGCGCCAGCAGCTTAGCGGGATCCCGGGATGAGCAGTTCTTC. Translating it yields CASSLAGSRDEQFF.

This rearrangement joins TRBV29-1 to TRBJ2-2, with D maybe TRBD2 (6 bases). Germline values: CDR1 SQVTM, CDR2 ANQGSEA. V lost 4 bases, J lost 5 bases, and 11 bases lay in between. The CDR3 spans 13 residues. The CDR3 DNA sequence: TGCAGCGTTGCGACTAGTGTAACCGGGGAGCTGTTTTTT. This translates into CSVATSVTGELFF.

As DNA, the CDR3 is TGCGCCAGCAGTAACACCTTCTCTGGAAACACCATATATTTT. Amino acids: CASSNTFSGNTIYF. The rearrangement uses TRBV23-1 and TRBJ1-3, with unresolved D. TRBV23-1 is an ORF; its function is uncertain. V was shortened by 5 bases and J by 0 bases, with 8 bases between the two germline ends. The CDR3 has 14 residues.

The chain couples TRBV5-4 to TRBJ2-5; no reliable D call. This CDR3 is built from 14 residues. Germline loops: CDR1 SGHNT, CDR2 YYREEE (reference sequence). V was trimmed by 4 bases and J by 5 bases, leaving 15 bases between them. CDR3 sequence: CASSMPTVHETQYF. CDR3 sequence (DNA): TGTGCCAGCAGCATGCCGACGGTACACGAGACCCAGTACTTC. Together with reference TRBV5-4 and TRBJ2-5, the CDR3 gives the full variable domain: ETGVTQSPTHLIKTRGQQVTLRCSSQSGHNTVSWYQQALGQGPQFIFQYYREEENGRGNFPPRFSGLQFPNYSSELNVNALELDDSALYLCASSMPTVHETQYFGPGTRLLVL.

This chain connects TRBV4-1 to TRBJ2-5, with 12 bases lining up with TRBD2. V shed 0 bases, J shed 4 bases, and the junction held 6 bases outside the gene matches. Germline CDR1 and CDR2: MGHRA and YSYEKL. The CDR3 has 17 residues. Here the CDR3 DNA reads TGCGCCAGCAGCCAAGATCCTAGCGGGAGGGTAGGAGAGACCCAGTACTTC. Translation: CASSQDPSGRVGETQYF.